This is a list of T cell receptor beta chains from one sample in a study of blood T cells in healthy people across ages. In TCRdb, the 5' RACE reads were re-called with MiXCR into one record per CDR3 protein. This table holds approximately 800,000 distinct CDR3 sequences, 45% to 70% found once. The sample taken for sequencing was blood. All receptors derive from a man between 35 and 55 years old in good health. The CDR3 runs from the conserved cysteine through the conserved F or W. D genes are given only for firm matches. Rows give clone size only sometimes, using once, few, many, or a class for an expanded clone.

J gene | D gene | V gene | clone size | CDR3 protein | CDR3 DNA
TRBJ2-3 | NA | TRBV4-3 | few | CASSAQGSSTDTQYF | TGCGCCAGCAGCGCCCAGGGGTCTAGCACAGATACGCAGTATTTT
TRBJ2-1 | NA | TRBV7-2 | few | CASSLVMSSYNEQFF | TGTGCCAGCAGCTTAGTTATGAGCTCCTACAATGAGCAGTTCTTC
TRBJ2-5 | TRBD2 | TRBV5-1 | few | CASSPALAGGRETQYF | TGCGCCAGCAGCCCAGCACTAGCGGGGGGTAGAGAGACCCAGTACTTC
TRBJ1-2 | TRBD1 | TRBV10-3 | NA | CAISWDRGYGYTF | TGTGCCATCAGCTGGGACAGGGGCTATGGCTACACCTTC
TRBJ2-7 | TRBD1 | TRBV7-2 | NA | CASSLGPGQVYEQYF | TGTGCCAGCAGCTTAGGCCCGGGACAGGTCTACGAGCAGTACTTC
TRBJ1-2 | NA | TRBV27 | NA | CASRRDAYGYTF | TGTGCCAGCAGGCGGGACGCTTATGGCTACACCTTC
TRBJ2-5 | TRBD1 | TRBV5-1 | NA | CASSLARDRGSVQYF | TGCGCCAGCAGCTTGGCTCGGGACAGGGGTTCTGTGCAGTACTTC
TRBJ1-4 | NA | TRBV27 | few | CASSSQGMSEKLFF | TGTGCCAGCAGTTCGCAGGGGATGAGTGAAAAACTGTTTTTT
TRBJ2-7 | TRBD1 | TRBV4-2 | NA | CASSQVNDRAYEQYF | TGTGCCAGCAGCCAAGTAAATGACAGGGCCTACGAGCAGTACTTC
TRBJ2-4 | NA | TRBV28 | NA | CASSLAGDKNIQYF | TGTGCCAGCAGTTTAGCAGGGGACAAAAACATTCAGTACTTC
TRBJ1-2 | TRBD1 | TRBV3-1 | NA | CASSLTGVALYGYTF | TGTGCCAGCAGCCTGACAGGGGTTGCCCTCTATGGCTACACCTTC
TRBJ2-4 | NA | TRBV20-1 | NA | CSAGHLAKNIQYF | TGCAGTGCTGGCCATCTAGCCAAAAACATTCAGTACTTC
TRBJ1-5 | TRBD1 | TRBV9 | once | CASSVDGTVNQPQHF | TGTGCCAGCAGCGTAGACGGGACAGTTAATCAGCCCCAGCATTTT
TRBJ2-3 | NA | TRBV20-1 | many | CSAPDSTDTQYF | TGCAGTGCCCCGGACTCCACAGATACGCAGTATTTT
TRBJ2-5 | TRBD2 | TRBV20-1 | few | CSGSSGPPRQETQYF | TGCAGTGGCTCTAGCGGTCCACCTCGGCAAGAGACCCAGTACTTC
TRBJ1-2 | TRBD1 | TRBV7-2 | NA | CASSLDDRGFFYGYTF | TGTGCCAGCAGCTTAGACGACAGGGGGTTCTTTTATGGCTACACCTTC
TRBJ2-7 | NA | TRBV30 | NA | CAWSMSGAQEQYF | TGTGCCTGGAGTATGAGCGGCGCCCAGGAGCAGTACTTC
TRBJ2-1 | TRBD2 | TRBV20-1 | NA | CSASPRTSGYNEQFF | TGCAGTGCTAGTCCGAGGACTAGCGGATACAATGAGCAGTTCTTC
TRBJ1-2 | NA | TRBV5-1 | NA | CASSQDMSGYTF | TGCGCCAGCAGCCAGGACATGAGTGGCTACACCTTC
TRBJ2-5 | NA | TRBV6-2/TRBV6-3 | NA | CASSYVVRGTQYF | TGTGCCAGCAGTTACGTCGTCCGGGGGACCCAGTACTTC
TRBJ2-5 | NA | TRBV9 | few | CASSPSVRDPRGETQYF | TGTGCCAGCAGCCCATCCGTCCGGGACCCACGGGGAGAGACCCAGTACTTC